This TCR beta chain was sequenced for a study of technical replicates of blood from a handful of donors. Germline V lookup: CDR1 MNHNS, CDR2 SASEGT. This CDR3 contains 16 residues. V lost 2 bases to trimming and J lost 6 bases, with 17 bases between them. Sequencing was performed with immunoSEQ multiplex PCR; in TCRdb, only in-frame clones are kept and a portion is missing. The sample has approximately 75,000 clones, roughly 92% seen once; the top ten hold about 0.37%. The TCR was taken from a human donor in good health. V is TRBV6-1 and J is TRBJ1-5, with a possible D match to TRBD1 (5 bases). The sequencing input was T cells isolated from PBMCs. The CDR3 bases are TGTGCCAGCAGTGAATACTTTGGGGGGGAGGTTCAGCCCCAGCATTTT. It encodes CASSEYFGGEVQPQHF.